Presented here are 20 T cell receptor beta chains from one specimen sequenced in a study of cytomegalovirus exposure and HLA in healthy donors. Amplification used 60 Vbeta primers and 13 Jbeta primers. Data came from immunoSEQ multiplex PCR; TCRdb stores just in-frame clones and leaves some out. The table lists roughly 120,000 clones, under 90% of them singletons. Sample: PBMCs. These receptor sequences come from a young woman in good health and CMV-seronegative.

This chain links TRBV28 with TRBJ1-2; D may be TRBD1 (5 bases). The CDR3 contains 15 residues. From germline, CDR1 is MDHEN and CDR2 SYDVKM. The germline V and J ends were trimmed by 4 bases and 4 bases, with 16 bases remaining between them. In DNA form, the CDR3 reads TGTGCCAGCAGTTCCGGTCCTCAGGGTGGCTATGGCTACACCTTC. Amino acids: CASSSGPQGGYGYTF.

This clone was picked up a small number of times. The CDR3 region is CASSGTGGQPQHF. DNA of the CDR3: TGTGCCAGCAGCGGGACAGGGGGCCAGCCCCAGCATTTT. This rearrangement joins TRBV5-6 to TRBJ1-5; 12 positions agree with TRBD1. V dropped 4 bases and J dropped 7; count of bases not matched to a gene: 0. CDR3 length: 13 amino acids. Germline V gives CDR1 SGHDT, CDR2 YYEEEE.

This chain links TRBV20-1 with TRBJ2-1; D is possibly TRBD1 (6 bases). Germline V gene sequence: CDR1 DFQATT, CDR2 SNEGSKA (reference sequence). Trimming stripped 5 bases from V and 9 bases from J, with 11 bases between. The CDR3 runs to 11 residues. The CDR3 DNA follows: TGCAGTGCTTACAGGGTAATTGAGCAGTTCTTC. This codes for CSAYRVIEQFF.

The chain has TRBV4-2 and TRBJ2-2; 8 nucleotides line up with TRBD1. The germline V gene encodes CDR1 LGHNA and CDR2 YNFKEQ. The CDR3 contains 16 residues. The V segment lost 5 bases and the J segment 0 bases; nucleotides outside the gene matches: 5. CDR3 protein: CASSTRQGSNTGELFF. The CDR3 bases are TGTGCCAGCAGCACGCGACAGGGGTCGAACACCGGGGAGCTGTTTTTT.

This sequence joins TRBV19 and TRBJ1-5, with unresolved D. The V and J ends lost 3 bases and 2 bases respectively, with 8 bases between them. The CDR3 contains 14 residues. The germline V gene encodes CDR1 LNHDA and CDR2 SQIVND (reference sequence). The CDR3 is CASSMAVGNQPQHF. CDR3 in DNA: TGTGCCAGTAGTATGGCAGTGGGCAATCAGCCCCAGCATTTT.

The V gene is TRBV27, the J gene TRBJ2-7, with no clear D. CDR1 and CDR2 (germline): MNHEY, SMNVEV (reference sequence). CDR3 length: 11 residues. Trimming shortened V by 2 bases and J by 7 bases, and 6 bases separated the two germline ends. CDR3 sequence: CASSLGPEQYF. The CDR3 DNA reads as TGTGCCAGCAGTTTAGGCCCTGAGCAGTACTTC.

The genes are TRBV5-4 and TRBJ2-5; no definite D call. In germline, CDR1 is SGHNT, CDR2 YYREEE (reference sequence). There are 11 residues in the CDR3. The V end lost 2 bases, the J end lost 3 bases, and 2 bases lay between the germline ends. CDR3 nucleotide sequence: TGTGCCAGCAGCTTTAAAGAGACCCAGTACTTC. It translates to CASSFKETQYF.

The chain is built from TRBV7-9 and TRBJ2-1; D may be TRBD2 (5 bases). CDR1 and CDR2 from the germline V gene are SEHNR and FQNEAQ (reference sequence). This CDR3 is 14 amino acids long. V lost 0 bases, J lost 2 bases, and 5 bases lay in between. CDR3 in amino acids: CASSLASAYNEQFF. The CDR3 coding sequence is TGTGCCAGCAGCTTAGCTAGCGCCTACAATGAGCAGTTCTTC.

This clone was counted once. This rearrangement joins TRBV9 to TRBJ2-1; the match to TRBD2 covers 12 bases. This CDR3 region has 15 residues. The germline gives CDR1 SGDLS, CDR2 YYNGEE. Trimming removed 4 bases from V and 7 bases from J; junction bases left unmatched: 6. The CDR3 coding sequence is TGTGCCAGCAGCCCTAGCGGGGGGGCTTTGAATGAGCAGTTCTTC. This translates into CASSPSGGALNEQFF.

DNA of the CDR3: TGTGCCAGTAGTACGGGACAGCTTTTTGAAGGCTACACCTTC. Translating gives CASSTGQLFEGYTF. This chain uses TRBV19 with TRBJ1-2; 7 positions agree with TRBD1. The CDR3 is made up of 14 amino acids. Per the germline V gene, CDR1 is LNHDA and CDR2 is SQIVND (reference sequence). Trimming took 4 bases from V and 8 from J; bases not matched to a gene: 10.

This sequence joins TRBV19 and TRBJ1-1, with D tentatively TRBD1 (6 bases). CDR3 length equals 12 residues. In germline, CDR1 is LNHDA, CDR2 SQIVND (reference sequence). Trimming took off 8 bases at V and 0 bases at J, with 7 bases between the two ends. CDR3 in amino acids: CASHRVNTEAFF. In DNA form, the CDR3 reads TGTGCCAGTCACAGGGTGAACACTGAAGCTTTCTTT.

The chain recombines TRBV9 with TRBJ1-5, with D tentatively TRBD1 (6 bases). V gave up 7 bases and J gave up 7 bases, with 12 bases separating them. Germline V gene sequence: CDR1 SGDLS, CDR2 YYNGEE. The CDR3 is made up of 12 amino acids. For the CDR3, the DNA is TGTGCCAGCGGGGGGGCAGAACAGCCCCAGCATTTT. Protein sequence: CASGGAEQPQHF.

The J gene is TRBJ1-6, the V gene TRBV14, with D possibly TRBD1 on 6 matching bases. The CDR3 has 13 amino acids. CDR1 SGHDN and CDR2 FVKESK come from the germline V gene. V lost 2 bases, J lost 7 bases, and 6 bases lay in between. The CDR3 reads CASSQQGNSPLHF. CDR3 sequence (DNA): TGTGCCAGCAGCCAACAGGGGAATTCACCCCTCCACTTT.

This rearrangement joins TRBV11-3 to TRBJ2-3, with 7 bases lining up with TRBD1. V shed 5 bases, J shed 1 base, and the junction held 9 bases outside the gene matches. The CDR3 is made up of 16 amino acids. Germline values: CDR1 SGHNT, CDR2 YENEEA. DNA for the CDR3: TGTGCCAGCAGCCCACGACAGGGAGTCGGCACAGATACGCAGTATTTT. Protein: CASSPRQGVGTDTQYF.

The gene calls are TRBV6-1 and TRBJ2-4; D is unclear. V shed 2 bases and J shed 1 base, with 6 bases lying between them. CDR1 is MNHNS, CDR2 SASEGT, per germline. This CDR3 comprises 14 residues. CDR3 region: CASSEQVAKNIQYF. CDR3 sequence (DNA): TGTGCCAGCAGTGAACAGGTTGCCAAAAACATTCAGTACTTC.

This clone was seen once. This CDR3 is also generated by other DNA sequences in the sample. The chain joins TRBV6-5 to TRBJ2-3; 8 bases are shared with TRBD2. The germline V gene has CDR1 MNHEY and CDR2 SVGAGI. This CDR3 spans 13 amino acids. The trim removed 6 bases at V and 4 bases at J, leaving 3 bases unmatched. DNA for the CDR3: TGTGCCAGCAGCCGGGGGGGGGCAGATACGCAGTATTTT. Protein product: CASSRGGADTQYF.

The CDR3 is CASSRTPLAGGRGNEQFF. The CDR3, as DNA: TGCGCCAGCAGCCGCACCCCACTAGCGGGAGGGCGAGGCAATGAGCAGTTCTTC. This chain uses TRBV5-1 with TRBJ2-1; 13 bases match TRBD2. The ends lost 4 bases at V and 6 bases at J; junction bases unmatched: 13. This CDR3 has 18 amino acids. Germline values: CDR1 SGHRS, CDR2 YFSETQ.

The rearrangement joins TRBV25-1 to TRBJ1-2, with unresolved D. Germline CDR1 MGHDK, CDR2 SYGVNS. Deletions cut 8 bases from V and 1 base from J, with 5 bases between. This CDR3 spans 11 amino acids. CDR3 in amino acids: CASEGNYGYTF. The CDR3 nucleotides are TGTGCCAGCGAGGGTAACTATGGCTACACCTTC.

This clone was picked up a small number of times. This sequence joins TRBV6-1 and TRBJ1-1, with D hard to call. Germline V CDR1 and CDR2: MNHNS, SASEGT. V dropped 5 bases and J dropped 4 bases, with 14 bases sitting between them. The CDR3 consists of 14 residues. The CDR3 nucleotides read TGTGCCAGCAGTTTTGGGCTGCTGGGCACTGAAGCTTTCTTT. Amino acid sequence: CASSFGLLGTEAFF.

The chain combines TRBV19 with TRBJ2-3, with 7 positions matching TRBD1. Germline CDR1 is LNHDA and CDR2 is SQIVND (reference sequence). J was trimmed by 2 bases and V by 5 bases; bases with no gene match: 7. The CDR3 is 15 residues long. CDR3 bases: TGTGCCAGTAGTTCTCGGGACAGTTTCACAGATACGCAGTATTTT. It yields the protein CASSSRDSFTDTQYF.